This TCR beta chain was identified in a study of human T cells and chemical hapten exposure. The time point is: pre-sensitization, week 0. Indicated treatment: therapeutic diphenylcyclopropenone sensitization with weekly scalp DPC. TCRdb recomputed calls from the RACE reads with MiXCR, one row per CDR3 protein. The table records around 250,000 distinct CDR3 sequences, approximately 8.6% of them present only once. This clonotype was found many times. The CDR3 has 16 amino acids. Germline values: CDR1 MDHEN, CDR2 SYDVKM. The germline V and J ends were trimmed by 6 bases and 5 bases, with 22 bases remaining between them.

This sample comprised whole blood, obtained in connection with sensitization to the hapten diphenylcyclopropenone (DPC). The chain combines TRBV28 with TRBJ1-2; D is perhaps TRBD1 (6 bases). This receptor was obtained from a woman between 40 and 50 years old with alopecia areata. Some clones in this sample may be carry-over from other donors' samples. The CDR3 nucleotides read TGTGCCAGCAGGCTGTCCTCCGGGACAATGTATTATGGCTACACCTTC. Translating gives CASRLSSGTMYYGYTF.